This T cell receptor beta chain was found in a study of liver allograft versus peripheral blood T cells (dated by TCRdb to the early 2020s). In terms of the full investigation: In liver transplant recipients, the study looked at T cell receptor repertoires in the peripheral blood and set them against the repertoires found within the transplanted livers.

The CDR3 covers 15 residues, taking in both the cysteine and the phenylalanine. CDR3 DNA is the only sequence kept; it has 45 bases, read in frame from the first base. V is pared back by 1 base and J by 2 bases, with 10 bases lying between the germline termini. The CDR1 and CDR2 encoded by the germline V gene are MNHNS and SASEGT. TCRdb names Illumina MiSeq as the instrument used. The public reads were reprocessed in TCRdb via fastp at Q25 and MiXCR, keeping in-frame beta chains. Each record represents a unique CDR3 protein, reported with the most common genes and DNA among its rows. Present in this sample are more than 10,000 distinct CDR3 sequences, over 25% of which were seen just once. The ten largest clones take up about 2.4% of the sample. Summary of the overall study and its limitations: T cell receptor repertoires inside liver allografts were reported to be different from the repertoires detected in peripheral blood.

This clonotype is characterized as medium-sized (0.01 to 0.1%). It lacks a known antigen. Base qualities are missing; no much larger clone stands one base away. In this chain, TRBV6-1 is recombined with TRBJ2-3; TRBD1 is a weak D gene call, 5 bases matching. The clonotype comes from a human patient who had a liver transplant. Because of the transplant, the T cells may be the graft donor's rather than the patient's own. The DNA sequence is TGTGCCAGCAGTGAAGATGACAGTATCACAGATACGCAGTATTTT. The resulting protein is CASSEDDSITDTQYF.